The sequence of this T cell receptor (beta chain) was determined in a study of blood T cell repertoires in COVID-19. Study at large: Samples representing acute and convalescent COVID-19 were sourced from the United States, Italy and Spain. PBMCs, B-cell-depleted T cells, or T cells provided the cDNA or gDNA that made up the material.

CDR1 is SGHTA, CDR2 FQGTGA, per germline. The ends were cut back, 0 bases at V and 3 bases at J, with 6 bases in the middle. CDR3 size: 14 residues. In the original analysis: The assay estimated nucleated cells by amplifying reference gene primers. Repertoires were generated with immunoSEQ multiplex PCR, while TCRdb's copy carries only in-frame clones and drops some. V, J and clone size were drawn from that table, and D and trimming were deduced from the DNA. The sample has some 300,000 clones, 90% seen once. One Seattle source followed patients from active infection through their disease course. The chain has TRBV7-3 and TRBJ1-3; no definite D call. The sequence was collected from a woman in her thirties or forties with COVID-19, enrolled during active disease. The sample taken for sequencing was peripheral blood. In nucleotides, the CDR3 is TGTGCCAGCAGCTTAACTTCCGTTGGAAACACCATATATTTT. This gives the protein CASSLTSVGNTIYF.